Here is one T cell receptor (beta chain) with its context. It has no known antigen specificity. The sample holds no much larger clone one base away, and base qualities are not on file. The data stem from a study of human versus mouse CDR3 diversity and MHC coevolution (dated by TCRdb to between 2016 and 2019). Study-level background: The immunoSEQ assay was reported to detect one in 200,000 T cells and to minimize multiplex PCR amplification bias. Across mouse and human samples, the number of valid reads per sample ranged from roughly 5.5 x 10^6 to 1.7 x 10^7. Repertoires of human naive CD4 T cells were used as a reference for TCR selection on multiple MHC II alleles and were compared against human-TCR-locus transgenic mice carrying single MHC II. The human cohort was made up of three healthy volunteer blood donors, who at collection were aged 30 to 40, 40 to 50 and 60 to 69, one donor in each range.

General study outcomes and caveats: On average, more CDR3 deletions and insertions were observed in humans than in mice, indicating greater exonuclease and TdT activity. The largest TCR beta repertoire according to iCHAO1 estimates belonged to humans, at 1.5 million to 2 million clonotypes, a result attributed likely to selection by multiple MHC II molecules. Repertoire diversity was not considered directly comparable between humans and mice because human T cells were selected on a handful of MHC II alleles. Among all compared groups, most of the three human donors had the lowest clonal inequality scores.

The QIAGEN blood and tissue kit was used to extract genomic DNA from sorted cells, and the DNA was quantified on a NanoDrop 1000. TCR alpha and beta chains were deep sequenced and quantified on the immunoSEQ platform using multiplex PCR of genomic DNA. The original pipeline was this. IMGT gene and region definitions were used to annotate TCR sequences. Out-of-frame rearrangements were taken as a proxy for the preselection repertoire and were compared with in-frame clonotypes. The iCHAO1 estimator supplied with the immunoSEQ platform was used to estimate repertoire size. A Gini index, which is based on the Lorenz curve, was applied to in-frame amino acid clonotypes to measure clonal inequality. The intersect function of the R package tcR was used to count shared clonotypes, and the Jaccard index was used to score similarity. The R prcomp function was used without normalization to run principal component analysis of V, J and V-J usage frequencies. Entries here come from immuneACCESS through TCRdb and include only in-frame sequences with V and J called. Some clones fail to appear in such tables; in the studies checked, an unresolved V gene covers under half of the shortfall, and the cause of the remainder is unknown. V and J calls and clone size are given by that table; D and trimming were obtained from the DNA. The sample yields 80,000 or so clones; about 94% were counted once. The ten largest account for roughly 1.3% of the sample.

Fluorescence-activated cell sorting was used to pull naive CD4 T cells, meaning cells that were CD45RO-negative and CD62L-positive, out of the PBMCs. About 50 ml of fresh peripheral blood was drawn per donor, and PBMCs were isolated by Ficoll density centrifugation. Cells were sorted on a FACSAria III instrument, and every sample had a purity above 90%. From V the trimming removes 4 bases and from J it removes 9 bases, while the gene matches leave 11 bases of the junction unaccounted for. Sequences MNHEY (CDR1) and SMNVEV (CDR2) are obtained from the germline V gene (reference sequence). Reading from cysteine to phenylalanine, the CDR3 counts 15 amino acids. Only the CDR3 region is kept as DNA, spanning 45 bases read in frame from base 1.

The sequenced material came from naive CD4+ T cells from blood. The cell subset or site label of this sample denotes: CD45RO-negative CD62L-positive naive CD4 T cells. The receptor's source is a person between 25 and 69 years old in good health. The sequence is built from TRBV27 and TRBJ2-1; 8 central nucleotides agree with TRBD1. The CDR3 reads as follows: CASSSTGTGPGEQFF. The base sequence is TGTGCCAGCAGTTCTACCGGGACAGGTCCGGGTGAGCAGTTCTTC.